This is a list of T cell receptor beta chains from one sample in a study of identical twins. TCRdb passed the 5' RACE reads through MiXCR, listing each CDR3 protein once. The sample yields 1.5 million to 2 million distinct CDR3 sequences, 25% to 35% seen once. The sequencing sample was made of cord blood. The receptors were gathered from a newborn girl in good health. The CDR3 runs from the conserved cysteine through the conserved F or W. A D gene is named only where the DNA matches it firmly. Clone size is given for some rows only: seen once, a few or many times, or a class if the clone is expanded.

d_call: -; j_call: TRBJ1-2; v_call: TRBV29-1; clone_size: -; cdr3_aa: CSVEKQQEPNYGYTF; cdr3_nt: TGCAGCGTTGAAAAACAACAGGAACCTAACTATGGCTACACCTTC
d_call: -; j_call: TRBJ2-3; v_call: TRBV4-1; clone_size: -; cdr3_aa: CASSQVGRGPGADTQYF; cdr3_nt: TGCGCCAGCAGCCAAGTGGGGCGGGGGCCCGGGGCAGATACGCAGTATTTT
d_call: TRBD2; j_call: TRBJ2-1; v_call: TRBV20-1; clone_size: -; cdr3_aa: CSASPSGWNNEQFF; cdr3_nt: TGCAGTGCTAGTCCTAGCGGGTGGAACAATGAGCAGTTCTTC
d_call: TRBD1; j_call: TRBJ1-1; v_call: TRBV25-1; clone_size: few; cdr3_aa: CASSIRTGGAEAFF; cdr3_nt: TGTGCCAGCAGCATACGGACAGGTGGCGCTGAAGCTTTCTTT
d_call: -; j_call: TRBJ1-1; v_call: TRBV29-1; clone_size: few; cdr3_aa: CSVLMNTEAFF; cdr3_nt: TGCAGCGTGCTCATGAACACTGAAGCTTTCTTT
d_call: -; j_call: TRBJ1-2; v_call: TRBV3-1; clone_size: few; cdr3_aa: CASSQDTGYYGYTF; cdr3_nt: TGTGCCAGCAGCCAAGACACGGGCTACTATGGCTACACCTTC
d_call: -; j_call: TRBJ2-3; v_call: TRBV12-3/TRBV12-4; clone_size: -; cdr3_aa: CASTIRAADTQYF; cdr3_nt: TGTGCCAGCACCATTAGAGCAGCAGATACGCAGTATTTT
d_call: -; j_call: TRBJ2-5; v_call: TRBV7-6; clone_size: many; cdr3_aa: CASSLGAPREPVKFQETQYF; cdr3_nt: TGTGCCAGCAGCTTAGGGGCCCCCAGGGAACCTGTCAAATTTCAAGAGACCCAGTACTTC
d_call: -; j_call: TRBJ1-5; v_call: TRBV28; clone_size: once; cdr3_aa: CATSREMSNQPQHF; cdr3_nt: TGTGCCACCTCCAGGGAAATGAGCAATCAGCCCCAGCATTTT
d_call: -; j_call: TRBJ2-7; v_call: TRBV20-1; clone_size: few; cdr3_aa: CSARREPYEQYF; cdr3_nt: TGCAGTGCTAGACGGGAGCCCTACGAGCAGTACTTC
d_call: TRBD2; j_call: TRBJ2-1; v_call: TRBV7-9; clone_size: -; cdr3_aa: CASSLVGGRGYNEQFF; cdr3_nt: TGTGCCAGCAGCTTAGTAGGAGGGAGGGGATACAATGAGCAGTTCTTC
d_call: -; j_call: TRBJ2-5; v_call: TRBV14; clone_size: few; cdr3_aa: CASSPPTDFTFQETQYF; cdr3_nt: TGTGCCAGCAGCCCTCCTACGGATTTCACCTTCCAAGAGACCCAGTACTTC
d_call: -; j_call: TRBJ1-1; v_call: TRBV5-1; clone_size: few; cdr3_aa: CASSTYMNTEAFF; cdr3_nt: TGCGCCAGCAGCACGTATATGAACACTGAAGCTTTCTTT
d_call: -; j_call: TRBJ1-2; v_call: TRBV20-1; clone_size: many; cdr3_aa: CSASGNYGYTF; cdr3_nt: TGCAGTGCTTCAGGGAACTATGGCTACACCTTC
d_call: -; j_call: TRBJ2-1; v_call: TRBV11-1; clone_size: many; cdr3_aa: CASSFPGRNNEQFF; cdr3_nt: TGTGCCAGCAGCTTCCCGGGACGGAACAATGAGCAGTTCTTC
d_call: -; j_call: TRBJ1-2; v_call: TRBV2; clone_size: many; cdr3_aa: CASSDMAYGYTF; cdr3_nt: TGTGCCAGCAGTGATATGGCCTATGGCTACACCTTC
d_call: TRBD2; j_call: TRBJ2-7; v_call: TRBV20-1; clone_size: -; cdr3_aa: CSAAGTTFYEQYF; cdr3_nt: TGCAGTGCGGCCGGGACTACATTCTACGAGCAGTACTTC
d_call: -; j_call: TRBJ2-7; v_call: TRBV5-1; clone_size: -; cdr3_aa: CASSLGGPDEQYF; cdr3_nt: TGCGCCAGCAGCTTGGGAGGGCCGGACGAGCAGTACTTC
d_call: TRBD2; j_call: TRBJ2-1; v_call: TRBV7-2; clone_size: -; cdr3_aa: CASSFSGGFSYNEQFF; cdr3_nt: TGTGCCAGCAGCTTTAGCGGGGGGTTCTCCTACAATGAGCAGTTCTTC
d_call: TRBD1; j_call: TRBJ2-7; v_call: TRBV27; clone_size: -; cdr3_aa: CASSSRTGYSYEQYF; cdr3_nt: TGTGCCAGTAGTTCCCGGACAGGCTATTCCTACGAGCAGTACTTC
d_call: -; j_call: TRBJ1-5; v_call: TRBV28; clone_size: few; cdr3_aa: CASSSGTGCNQPQHF; cdr3_nt: TGTGCCAGCAGTTCAGGGACTGGATGCAATCAGCCCCAGCATTTT
d_call: TRBD2; j_call: TRBJ2-3; v_call: TRBV6-5; clone_size: -; cdr3_aa: CASSYLPGLAGVTDTQYF; cdr3_nt: TGTGCCAGCAGTTACCTACCGGGACTAGCGGGAGTAACAGATACGCAGTATTTT